What follows is one T cell receptor (beta chain) and its context. The repertoire was sequenced with immunoSEQ multiplex PCR; TCRdb's copy has only in-frame clones and lacks some. The sample lists roughly 1.5 million clones, under 99% seen once, with about 0.42% in the top ten. The data belong to a study of shared clonotypes between healthy human individuals. The specimen sequenced was naive CD4+ T cells sorted from blood. Sample subset: CD45RA+ positively selected. The sequence came from a man between 25 and 39 years old in good health.

CDR3 DNA: TGTGCCAGCCACCAACGCTACGAGCAGTACTTC. This encodes CASHQRYEQYF. The V and J genes are TRBV6-1 and TRBJ2-7, with no clear D. The CDR3 has 11 residues. V was clipped by 8 bases and J by 3 bases, with 8 bases between them. CDR1 and CDR2 from the germline V gene are MNHNS and SASEGT.